This is a list of T cell receptor beta chains from one sample in a study of beta chain features in type 1 diabetes. The data were produced by immunoSEQ multiplex PCR, yet TCRdb's version contains in-frame clones alone and is incomplete. Altogether 200,000 to 250,000 clones are present, around 65% being singletons, with the ten largest covering about 0.051%. The specimen was naive CD4+ T cells from blood. These receptors were obtained from a young man in good health. Each CDR3 is given with its conserved first and last residue. A D gene is named only where the DNA matches it firmly. The size field is filled for only some rows; it gives once, few, many or a size class.

>TRBJ1-5|NA|NA|TRBV18
TGTGCCAGCTCACCAGCAGGGAGCAATCAGCCCCAGCATTTT
CASSPAGSNQPQHF
>TRBJ2-3|NA|NA|TRBV4-3
TGCGCCAGCAGCCCCCGGACTAACACAGATACGCAGTATTTT
CASSPRTNTDTQYF
>TRBJ1-2|NA|NA|TRBV7-9
TGTGCCAGCAGCACCAACCAGGCCCTCGGCTATGGCTACACCTTC
CASSTNQALGYGYTF
>TRBJ2-7|once|NA|TRBV2
TGTGCCAGCACCCCCAGTGGGGGCGGGCGCGAGCAGTACTTC
CASTPSGGGREQYF
>TRBJ1-2|NA|NA|TRBV29-1
TGCAGCGTTGAGGCGGGGCTGCCCAACTATGGCTACACCTTC
CSVEAGLPNYGYTF
>TRBJ2-1|NA|TRBD2|TRBV29-1
TGCAGCGTTGAGCGCCTAGCGGGGGGGTACAATGAGCAGTTCTTC
CSVERLAGGYNEQFF
>TRBJ2-7|NA|NA|TRBV2
TGTGCCAGCAGGTTTCTTGTGACTTCCTACGAGCAGTACTTC
CASRFLVTSYEQYF
>TRBJ2-3|NA|NA|TRBV4-1
TGCGCCAGCAGCCGACAGCAACGGGATACGCAGTATTTT
CASSRQQRDTQYF
>TRBJ2-1|few|NA|TRBV2
TGTGCCAGCAGTGAAACTGGGGGGAATGAGCAGTTCTTC
CASSETGGNEQFF
>TRBJ2-1|NA|TRBD1|TRBV10-3
TGTGCCATCAGTGGTACCGGGACAGGGGTGAATGAGCAGTTCTTC
CAISGTGTGVNEQFF
>TRBJ2-5|NA|TRBD1|TRBV30
TGTGCCTGGAGTGTACGACAGGGAGAGACCCAGTACTTC
CAWSVRQGETQYF
>TRBJ2-2|NA|NA|TRBV29-1
TGCAGCGTTGGGCGTAACACCGGGGAGCTGTTTTTT
CSVGRNTGELFF
>TRBJ2-5|NA|TRBD1|TRBV19
TGTGCCAGTAGATCCCCGGACAGGGGAGAGACCCAGTACTTC
CASRSPDRGETQYF
>TRBJ2-4|NA|TRBD1|TRBV5-4
TGTGCCAGCAGTTCCCGGGACAGGGGGAACATTCAGTACTTC
CASSSRDRGNIQYF
>TRBJ1-2|NA|NA|TRBV30
TGTGCCTGGAGTTCCCCCGGGTTTGGCTACACCTTC
CAWSSPGFGYTF
>TRBJ2-1|NA|NA|TRBV29-1
TGCAGCGTTGAACCCAGGGTCCCCTATGAGCAGTTCTTC
CSVEPRVPYEQFF
>TRBJ2-1|once|NA|TRBV2
TGTGCCAGCAAATTGCTGGGGTTCGCCTACAATGAGCAGTTCTTC
CASKLLGFAYNEQFF
>TRBJ2-1|NA|TRBD2|TRBV5-1
TGCGCCAGCACCCAACTAGCGGGAGTTAGCAATGAGCAGTTCTTC
CASTQLAGVSNEQFF
>TRBJ1-1|once|TRBD1|TRBV30
TGTGCCTGGAGTGTAGGGACAGGGAACACTGAAGCTTTCTTT
CAWSVGTGNTEAFF
>TRBJ1-1|once|NA|TRBV29-1
TGCAGCGTTGTAGTAGTTAGAGCTTTCTTT
CSVVVVRAFF
>TRBJ2-2|NA|NA|TRBV30
TGTGCCTGGAGTGTTGGGGGCCGTTACACCGGGGAGCTGTTTTTT
CAWSVGGRYTGELFF
>TRBJ2-5|NA|NA|TRBV11-2
TGTGCCAGCAGAACACGGACTGACCAAGAGACCCAGTACTTC
CASRTRTDQETQYF
>TRBJ2-5|once|NA|TRBV7-2
TGTGCCAGCAGCCAAGTCCGGGAGACCCAGTACTTC
CASSQVRETQYF
>TRBJ2-5|NA|TRBD1|TRBV7-9
TGTGCCAGCAGCTCAGGGACAGGGGTAACAAGGGAGACCCAGTACTTC
CASSSGTGVTRETQYF
>TRBJ2-1|NA|TRBD2|TRBV9
TGTGCCAGCAGCGTAGCTAGCGGGAACAATGAGCAGTTCTTC
CASSVASGNNEQFF
>TRBJ1-1|NA|NA|TRBV29-1
TGCAGCGGCATAGTAATCACTGAAGCTTTCTTT
CSGIVITEAFF
>TRBJ2-3|NA|TRBD2|TRBV29-1
TGCAGCATTGATCTAGCGGGAGTGGGGACAGATACGCAGTATTTT
CSIDLAGVGTDTQYF
>TRBJ2-7|few|NA|TRBV29-1
TGCAGCTCAATTGACACAGGGATGGTGCAGTACTTC
CSSIDTGMVQYF
>TRBJ2-1|once|NA|TRBV30
TGTGCCTGGAGTGCCGGAGGTGAGCAGTTCTTC
CAWSAGGEQFF
>TRBJ2-7|NA|NA|TRBV29-1
TGCAGCGTTGAAAGGCAGGGACACGAGCAGTACTTC
CSVERQGHEQYF
>TRBJ1-6|NA|NA|TRBV7-2
TGTGCCAGCACCCCGGGCACCCCGGCAAATTCACCCCTCCACTTT
CASTPGTPANSPLHF
>TRBJ1-1|NA|NA|TRBV30
TGTGCCTGGACCGTAGGACGGTTGAACACTGAAGCTTTCTTT
CAWTVGRLNTEAFF
>TRBJ2-2|NA|TRBD2|TRBV4-3
TGCGCCAGCAGCCGAGGGACTAGCGGAAGGGGGGAGCTGTTTTTT
CASSRGTSGRGELFF
>TRBJ2-5|few|NA|TRBV29-1
TGCAGCGTTGAAGACCCCCAAGAGACCCAGTACTTC
CSVEDPQETQYF
>TRBJ2-6|NA|NA|TRBV28
TGTGCCAGCAGCCCAAGGGGGTCCGGGGCCAACGTCCTGACTTTC
CASSPRGSGANVLTF
>TRBJ2-7|NA|TRBD1|TRBV9
TGTGCCAGCAGCGTCACCGGGACAGCCTCCTACGAGCAGTACTTC
CASSVTGTASYEQYF
>TRBJ1-1|NA|NA|TRBV30
TGTGCCTGGAGTTTCATTGGGAACACTGAAGCTTTCTTT
CAWSFIGNTEAFF
>TRBJ1-1|NA|NA|TRBV30
TGTGCTTGGTTACCGGGGCCGGGGACTGAAGCTTTCTTT
CAWLPGPGTEAFF
>TRBJ2-7|few|TRBD1|TRBV29-1
TGCAGCGTGATCCGGGACAGGGGGACGATAAGGAGCTACGAGCAGTACTTC
CSVIRDRGTIRSYEQYF
>TRBJ2-5|NA|TRBD1|TRBV9
TGTGCCAGCAGTTTACAGGGGCGGGAGACCCAGTACTTC
CASSLQGRETQYF